The T cell receptor beta chain under discussion was sequenced for a study of blood T cell dynamics during melanoma immunotherapy. Looking at the study overall: Metastatic melanoma patients received first-line pembrolizumab or nivolumab plus ipilimumab.

DNA loading was fixed at roughly 0.35 ug for all bulk PBMC samples. TCRdb keeps only in-frame clones here, not all; method: immunoSEQ multiplex PCR. The sample contains 7,000 or so clones, roughly 84% of which appear only once. Time point given: pre-treatment baseline. Blood was drawn before treatment and at week 3 after checkpoint blockade. The germline V gene has CDR1 WNHNN and CDR2 SYGVQD (reference sequence). This CDR3 has 15 amino acids. Trimming at V came to 8 bases and at J to 2 bases, leaving 10 bases not matched to a gene. Sequenced material: blood, taken from a patient treated with checkpoint blockade. The receptor was derived from a human donor with melanoma. Some clones in this sample may be carry-over from other donors' samples. The chain combines TRBV10-1 with TRBJ2-3; 7 positions match TRBD2. The CDR3: CASAGGSRATDTQYF. DNA for the CDR3: TGCGCCAGCGCCGGCGGGAGTAGAGCCACAGATACGCAGTATTTT.